This TCR beta chain was retrieved from a study of T cell responses to AZD1222 COVID-19 vaccine. Study outcomes and limitations: White British ancestry dominated among donors, who included more females, and clonal diversity was possibly underestimated. A rise in Spike-specific TCR breadth and depth followed two AZD1222 doses. Every sample of the repertoires postdated the peak T cell response. Of spike-specific TCRs, nearly half reportedly target regions left unmutated in variants.

Germline V gene data show CDR1 as MNHEY and CDR2 as SMNVEV (reference sequence). The V end lost 5 bases, the J end lost 0 bases, and 14 bases lay between the germline ends. The length of the CDR3 is 15 residues. This table comes from immunoSEQ multiplex PCR, and its TCRdb copy is limited to in-frame clones, with some not included. The table has 100,000 or so clones, roughly 90% seen once. As concerns this clone: Its antigen is still unknown.

The source of this sequence is an adult in good health. The sample here was peripheral blood, taken on day 0 of AZD1222 vaccination. The chain is built from TRBV27 and TRBJ2-7; D gene ambiguous. The DNA of the CDR3 is TGTGCCAGCAGTGAAAAGGTCAGGAGCTCCTACGAGCAGTACTTC. This encodes CASSEKVRSSYEQYF.